The present T cell receptor beta chain was sequenced within a study of cytomegalovirus exposure and HLA in healthy donors. Study background: Early release data held 75 million to 100 million unique TCRs from HLA-typed donors.

Germline-derived CDR1 and CDR2 are SGDLS and YYNGEE. The CDR3 contains 16 residues. V was pared by 2 bases and J by 5 bases, with 7 bases of the junction left unmatched. The PCR contained 60 Vbeta and 13 Jbeta primers. Only in-frame clones appear in the TCRdb table, and some are missing; sequencing was by immunoSEQ multiplex PCR. The repertoire holds about 140,000 clones, with roughly 76% as singletons. The V call is TRBV9, the J call TRBJ2-1; 10 nucleotides agree with TRBD1. This TCR was sampled from a woman in her 40s in good health and CMV-seronegative. Sequenced: PBMCs. CDR3 in DNA: TGTGCCAGCAGCGTGGGGGGACAGGGGCTCAACAATGAGCAGTTCTTC. As protein: CASSVGGQGLNNEQFF.